These 30 T cell receptor beta chains were sequenced from one sample in a study of identifying expanded T cells in peripheral blood. Clones were sequenced by immunoSEQ multiplex PCR, and TCRdb holds only the in-frame ones, with some missing. The table lists 75,000 to 95,000 clones, 70% to 90% of them singletons. The sample taken for sequencing was blood. Source of these receptors: a person between 18 and 75 years old in good health.

This clone was recorded once. The chain links TRBV19 to TRBJ1-1; 9 bases are a match to TRBD1. The CDR3 contains 17 residues. The V gene's germline CDR1 is LNHDA and CDR2 SQIVND (reference sequence). The V gene end was trimmed by 1 base and the J gene end by 0 bases; junction bases not matched to a gene: 6. CDR3 residues: CASSIGYRGLLNTEAFF. CDR3 coding DNA: TGTGCCAGTAGTATAGGCTACAGGGGGCTACTGAACACTGAAGCTTTCTTT.

This clone has a single count. The V gene is TRBV6-1, the J gene TRBJ2-7; unclear D gene. Germline CDR1 MNHNS, CDR2 SASEGT. The CDR3 contains 12 residues. V lost 6 bases and J 1 base, leaving 7 bases between the germline ends. The CDR3 DNA is TGTGCCAGCAGGGATCGGTCCTACGAGCAGTACTTC. Encoded protein: CASRDRSYEQYF.

The rearrangement uses TRBV7-2 and TRBJ1-2; D is undetermined. The V gene lost 1 base and the J gene lost 4 bases, with 10 bases spanning the gap. Germline V gives CDR1 SGHTA, CDR2 FQGNSA. CDR3 size: 14 residues. CDR3 protein: CASSLGWPRYGYTF. DNA for the CDR3: TGTGCCAGCAGCTTAGGATGGCCTCGCTATGGCTACACCTTC.

The genes are TRBV2 and TRBJ1-6; D might be TRBD1 (5 bases). In germline, CDR1 is SNHLY, CDR2 FYNNEI. The length of the CDR3 is 15 residues. V dropped 4 bases and J dropped 4 bases, with 11 bases sitting between them. CDR3 in amino acids: CASSVRGDYNSPLHF. DNA of the CDR3: TGTGCCAGCAGTGTAAGGGGCGATTATAATTCACCCCTCCACTTT.

This chain joins TRBV11-2 and TRBJ2-1, with D tentatively TRBD1 or TRBD2 (6 bases each). V shed 3 bases and J shed 7 bases, with 13 bases lying between them. Germline V lookup: CDR1 SGHAT, CDR2 FQNNGV. The CDR3 covers 14 residues. As DNA, the CDR3 is TGTGCCAGCAGCTTTCTCCGGGGGCTGAATGAGCAGTTCTTC. This encodes CASSFLRGLNEQFF.

The V and J genes are TRBV28 and TRBJ1-5, with 8 bases identical to TRBD1. Per the germline V gene, CDR1 is MDHEN and CDR2 is SYDVKM. Losses at the gene ends were 5 bases for V and 7 bases for J; bases not matched to a gene: 10. The CDR3 sequence is 15 residues long. In DNA, the CDR3 is TGTGCCAGCAGTCCCCGGGACAGGTTCGGGCAGCCCCAGCATTTT. The encoded protein is CASSPRDRFGQPQHF.

The chain joins TRBV20-1 to TRBJ2-7; the D is unclear. CDR1 DFQATT and CDR2 SNEGSKA come from the germline V gene (reference sequence). V dropped 0 bases and J dropped 6 bases, with 6 bases sitting between them. The CDR3 has 11 amino acids. The CDR3: CSARERLEQYF. CDR3 nucleotides: TGCAGTGCTAGAGAACGTCTCGAGCAGTACTTC.

CDR3 sequence: CSVGYGYTF. The CDR3 nucleotides read TGCAGTGTCGGCTATGGCTACACCTTC. The chain couples TRBV20-1 to TRBJ1-2; D not certain. V lost 7 bases and J 4 bases, leaving 4 bases between the germline ends. The germline gives CDR1 DFQATT, CDR2 SNEGSKA (reference sequence). The CDR3 is 9 residues long.

V is TRBV7-2 and J is TRBJ2-3; D possibly corresponds to TRBD1 (5 bases). There are 15 residues in the CDR3. Trimming took off 1 base at V and 5 bases at J, with 13 bases between the two ends. Germline assignment: CDR1 SGHTA and CDR2 FQGNSA. CDR3 in amino acids: CASSLGGSQGDTQYF. DNA for the CDR3: TGTGCCAGCAGCTTAGGGGGAAGCCAGGGAGATACGCAGTATTTT.

The chain uses TRBV6-6 and TRBJ2-1; 12 bases map to TRBD2. V lost 6 bases and J lost 8; bases outside the gene matches: 11. Per germline, CDR1 MNHNY and CDR2 SVGAGI (reference sequence). The CDR3 spans 16 residues. DNA for the CDR3: TGTGCCAGCAGGTCTCTAGCGGGAGGGCCTGGGGATGAGCAGTTCTTC. Translated: CASRSLAGGPGDEQFF.

V is TRBV7-2 and J is TRBJ1-1, with 10 bases fitting TRBD1. The CDR3 has 15 residues. The germline gives CDR1 SGHTA, CDR2 FQGNSA. Trimming cost V 5 bases and J 5 bases; bases outside gene matches: 8. CDR3 nucleotide sequence: TGTGCCAGCAGCCTCCGGGACAGGGGTTGGACTGAAGCTTTCTTT. Translating it yields CASSLRDRGWTEAFF. The full variable domain, its missing parts supplied by reference TRBV7-2 and TRBJ1-1, is GAGVSQSPSNKVTEKGKDVELRCDPISGHTALYWYRQSLGQGLEFLIYFQGNSAPDKSGLPSDRFSAERTGGSVSTLTIQRTQQEDSAVYLCASSLRDRGWTEAFFGQGTRLTVV.

This CDR3 reads CASSDGTSGGGYNEQFF. CDR3 DNA sequence: TGTGCCAGCAGCGACGGGACTAGCGGGGGTGGGTACAATGAGCAGTTCTTC. The gene calls are TRBV9 and TRBJ2-1; 14 bases are shared with TRBD2. Per germline, CDR1 SGDLS and CDR2 YYNGEE. J was trimmed by 4 bases and V by 3 bases; bases with no gene match: 6. The CDR3 has 17 residues. The full variable domain, rest sourced from reference TRBV9 and TRBJ2-1, is DSGVTQTPKHLITATGQRVTLRCSPRSGDLSVYWYQQSLDQGLQFLIQYYNGEERAKGNILERFSAQQFPDLHSELNLSSLELGDSALYFCASSDGTSGGGYNEQFFGPGTRLTVL.

The genes are TRBV7-6 and TRBJ2-2, with D hard to call. Looked up from germline, CDR1 is SGHVS and CDR2 is FNYEAQ. The ends were cut back, 1 base at V and 5 bases at J, with 11 bases in the middle. The CDR3 covers 15 residues. The CDR3 spells CASSLVHASTGELFF. The CDR3 bases are TGTGCCAGCAGCTTAGTTCACGCGTCGACCGGGGAGCTGTTTTTT.

V is TRBV6-5 and J is TRBJ1-2; 7 bases line up with TRBD1. CDR1 is MNHEY, CDR2 SVGAGI, per germline. V lost 0 bases to trimming and J lost 6 bases; unmatched junction nucleotides: 1. The length of the CDR3 is 13 residues. CDR3 bases: TGTGCCAGCAGTTACTCACAGGGGCATGGCTACACCTTC. Translation gives CASSYSQGHGYTF.

The rearrangement links TRBV18 to TRBJ2-5; 10 bases are a match to TRBD2. CDR1 KGHSH and CDR2 LQKENI come from the germline V gene. This CDR3 contains 15 residues. V lost 3 bases and J lost 7; bases outside the gene matches: 8. This CDR3 is CASSPGAGGRRTQYF. In DNA form, the CDR3 reads TGTGCCAGCTCACCTGGAGCGGGGGGGCGACGGACCCAGTACTTC.

In its sample, this clone ranks as medium-sized. The rearrangement uses TRBV29-1 and TRBJ1-5; 8 positions agree with TRBD1. Unmatched junction bases numbered 3, after V lost 4 bases and J lost 7 bases. The CDR3 loop spans 12 amino acids. Germline V gene lookup returns CDR1 SQVTM and CDR2 ANQGSEA. Here the CDR3 DNA reads TGCAGCGTTGCAGGGGGCGGGCAGCCCCAGCATTTT. Translation: CSVAGGGQPQHF.

This rearrangement joins TRBV2 to TRBJ1-1; D is uncertain. Looked up from germline, CDR1 is SNHLY and CDR2 is FYNNEI. The CDR3 is made up of 13 amino acids. Trimming left V 3 bases short and J 11 bases short, with 16 bases between. The DNA of the CDR3 is TGTGCCAGCAGTGATCGGGCCCTTATTGGGGCTTTCTTT. Protein product: CASSDRALIGAFF.

The chain couples TRBV19 to TRBJ2-3; 11 positions match TRBD2. CDR1 is LNHDA, CDR2 SQIVND, per germline (reference sequence). The junction had 4 bases not matched to a gene; V was cut back by 6 bases and J by 2 bases. This CDR3 has 15 amino acids. CDR3 residues: CASSQLAGATDTQYF. CDR3 DNA: TGTGCCAGTAGCCAACTAGCGGGGGCCACAGATACGCAGTATTTT.

The J gene is TRBJ2-2, the V gene TRBV9, with TRBD1 identical over 8 bases. This CDR3 comprises 15 residues. With 3 bases clipped from V and 4 bases from J, the junction kept 5 bases outside the gene matches. The V gene's germline CDR1 is SGDLS and CDR2 YYNGEE. CDR3 coding DNA: TGTGCCAGCAGCGGACAGGGGTGGAGCACCGGGGAGCTGTTTTTT. Protein sequence: CASSGQGWSTGELFF.

The chain combines TRBV21-1 with TRBJ2-3; TRBD1 was called by the table and not checked on the DNA. TRBV21-1 is a pseudogene segment. The CDR3 sequence is 16 residues long. The CDR3 spells CASSINRQLRGSTQYF. The CDR3, as DNA: TGTGCCAGCAGCATAAATCGCCAGCTAAGGGGAAGTACGCAGTATTTT.

This clone has only a few counts. V gene TRBV20-1 combines with J gene TRBJ1-1; D remains unclear. Trimming took 6 bases from V and 0 from J, leaving 5 bases between them. CDR1 and CDR2 (germline): DFQATT, SNEGSKA (reference sequence). This CDR3 region has 11 residues. CDR3 DNA: TGCAGTGCCCATATGAACACTGAAGCTTTCTTT. Its protein product is CSAHMNTEAFF.

The chain links TRBV30 to TRBJ2-1, with 8 bases matching TRBD1. Unmatched junction bases numbered 5, after V lost 1 base and J lost 3 bases. Per germline, CDR1 GTSNPN and CDR2 SVGIG (reference sequence). The CDR3 length is 15 residues. The CDR3 reads CAWSGQGSSYNEQFF. The CDR3 DNA sequence: TGTGCCTGGAGTGGACAGGGGTCTAGCTACAATGAGCAGTTCTTC.

This clone turned up a few times. The genes are TRBV9 and TRBJ2-5, with no clear D. The CDR3 sequence is 14 residues long. Deletions cut 0 bases from V and 3 bases from J, with 9 bases between. Looked up from germline, CDR1 is SGDLS and CDR2 is YYNGEE. The DNA of the CDR3 is TGTGCCAGCAGCGTAGCGGTGAGCGAAGAGACCCAGTACTTC. Its translation is CASSVAVSEETQYF.

Written as DNA, the CDR3 is TGTGCCAGCAGTGAGGCTAGAACAGATACGCAGTATTTT. This codes for CASSEARTDTQYF. This chain links TRBV2 with TRBJ2-3; unclear D gene. Trimming cost V 3 bases and J 3 bases, with 7 bases left between them. Germline V gives CDR1 SNHLY, CDR2 FYNNEI. The CDR3 sequence is 13 residues long. Combining the CDR3 with reference TRBV2 and TRBJ2-3 gives the whole variable domain EPEVTQTPSHQVTQMGQEVILRCVPISNHLYFYWYRQILGQKVEFLVSFYNNEISEKSEIFDDQFSVERPDGSNFTLKIRSTKLEDSAMYFCASSEARTDTQYFGPGTRLTVL.

The chain is built from TRBV30 and TRBJ1-5; possibly TRBD1 for D (6 bases). The CDR3 totals 13 residues. V lost 2 bases, J lost 7 bases, and 12 bases lay in between. Germline values: CDR1 GTSNPN, CDR2 SVGIG (reference sequence). The CDR3 bases are TGTGCCTGGAGTAGTCAAGGGGGGCAGCCCCAGCATTTT. Residues: CAWSSQGGQPQHF.

CDR3 residues: CASSPKTLPTGNTIYF. The CDR3 DNA follows: TGTGCCAGCAGTCCAAAGACTCTCCCCACTGGAAACACCATATATTTT. V and J are TRBV25-1 and TRBJ1-3, with unresolved D. In germline, CDR1 is MGHDK, CDR2 SYGVNS. Trimming removed 5 bases from V and 2 bases from J, with 16 bases in between. The CDR3 contains 16 residues.

The J gene is TRBJ1-5, the V gene TRBV19; 7 nucleotides match TRBD1. The CDR3 contains 16 residues. V was clipped by 4 bases and J by 3 bases; unmatched bases: 9. Germline V lookup: CDR1 LNHDA, CDR2 SQIVND (reference sequence). This chain's CDR3 is CASSRWTGSNNQPQHF. The CDR3 DNA reads TGTGCCAGTAGTAGATGGACAGGCTCGAACAATCAGCCCCAGCATTTT.

The CDR3 region has the DNA TGTGCCAGCAGTTATGGTTTGACTCAGCCCCAGCATTTT. It codes for CASSYGLTQPQHF. The chain combines TRBV6-6 with TRBJ1-5; no clear D gene. The V end was cut by 3 bases, the J end by 6 bases, with 9 bases between. This CDR3 region has 13 residues. From germline, CDR1 is MNHNY and CDR2 SVGAGI (reference sequence).

The J gene is TRBJ1-1, the V gene TRBV7-3; no clear D gene. The CDR3 sequence is 13 residues long. Germline loops: CDR1 SGHTA, CDR2 FQGTGA. Trimming removed 4 bases from V and 1 base from J, with 7 bases in between. CDR3 amino acids: CASSWTANTEAFF. CDR3 coding DNA: TGTGCCAGCAGCTGGACGGCGAACACTGAAGCTTTCTTT.

V and J are TRBV4-2 and TRBJ2-1, with TRBD2 identical over 14 bases. The trim removed 1 base at V and 7 bases at J, leaving 3 bases unmatched. In germline, CDR1 is LGHNA, CDR2 YNFKEQ. CDR3 length: 16 residues. CDR3 DNA sequence: TGTGCCAGCAGCCAAGGGACTAGCGGGAGGAGGAATGAGCAGTTCTTC. Translation gives CASSQGTSGRRNEQFF.